The following is a T cell receptor beta chain sequence with its context. This clone was seen more than once but under ten times. The target of this receptor is not known. Base quality data are lacking; no much larger clone is found one base away. Sequencing of TCR beta CDR3 regions was performed at survey depth on the immunoSEQ platform. The QIAamp DNA micro kit was used to extract genomic DNA from every cultured and uncultured CD8+ T cell population. Turning to the authors' computational methods: Samples with fewer than 5,000 productive reads were excluded, which removed about 7% of the roughly 80 HIV peptide-stimulated cultures. A MANAFEST web app trimmed sequences to CDR3 and removed nonproductive sequences, CDR3s under 5 amino acids, and those not starting C or ending F/W. To count as antigen-specific, a clonotype had to be expanded in at least 2 of 3 replicates compared with the no-peptide control at FDR 0.01, and only within one epitope family. Specific clonotypes also needed at least fivefold higher frequency than in wells stimulated with peptides from other epitope families. TCRdb obtained this table from immuneACCESS and retained in-frame rearrangements with V and J assigned. These tables miss some clones; where compared with another copy, unresolved V genes account for less than half of the shortfall, and the remainder is unexplained. D and trimming were read from the DNA, whereas the V and J calls and clone size are those reported in that table. In this sample the table shows about 95,000 clones, roughly four fifths of which occur a single time. The ten largest clonotypes hold about a quarter of the sample.

CDR1 is given as SGHRS and CDR2 as YFSETQ, both from the germline V gene. V is cut back by 3 bases and J by 10 bases, with 10 bases in the junction unmatched. From cysteine to phenylalanine, the CDR3 is 14 amino acids long. This entry keeps only the CDR3 DNA: 42 bases, framed from base 1. The sample is drawn from a study of CD8 T cell repertoires and HIV-1 epitope variants (dated by TCRdb to 2020 to 2022). Concerning the study at large: Twenty-five peptides representing autologous and known Gag and Nef epitope variants were each used to stimulate T cells in separate culture wells. Control conditions included a CMV, EBV and flu peptide pool, the Ebola AY9 epitope as negative control, and a no-peptide well. The epitopes tested covered three Gag epitope families plus Nef HW9 and YT9. Using the EasySep Human T Cell Enrichment Kit, T cells were enriched and then co-cultured with an equal number of autologous T cell-negative cells acting as antigen-presenting cells. The cultures were grown for approximately 9 days in IMDM with gentamicin, and half of the media was changed on days 3 and 7 with IL-2, IL-7 and IL-15 added. An aliquot of 1M T cells was saved as an uncultured baseline condition, separate from the approximately 75 T cell cultures. A total of 83 T cell cultures were run, with each culture condition done in triplicate except for one peptide, which was done in duplicate.

The investigation overall reported the following: The Nef KF9 family was recognized by five clonotypes and the HW9 family by one, and no responses to the TAALDMSHF plasma variant were observed. About ten antigen-specific TCR beta clonotypes were identified, and six of them appeared cross-reactive for autologous or known escape epitope variants. The assay could identify only TCR beta chains and pointed to proliferation in response to antigen, not to T cell function or cytokine profile.

The EasySep Human CD8+ T Cell Enrichment Kit was used on day 10 to isolate CD8+ T cells from every culture. The TCR sequence derives from a male donor with HIV. Recombination connected TRBV5-1 to TRBJ2-1, and 7 junction bases match TRBD1. Sequencing was done on a sample of uncultured baseline CD8+ T cells from peripheral blood mononuclear cells (PBMCs). CDR3 region: CASSYDGQALEQFF. The DNA is as follows: TGCGCCAGCAGCTACGACGGACAGGCCTTGGAGCAGTTCTTC.